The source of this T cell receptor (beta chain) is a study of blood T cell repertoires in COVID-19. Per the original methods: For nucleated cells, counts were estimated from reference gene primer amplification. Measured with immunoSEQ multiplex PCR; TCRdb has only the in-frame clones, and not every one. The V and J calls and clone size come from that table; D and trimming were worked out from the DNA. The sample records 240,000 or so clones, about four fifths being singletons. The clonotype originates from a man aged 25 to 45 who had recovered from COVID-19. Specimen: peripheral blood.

CDR3 nucleotide sequence: TGTGCCAGCAGCTTATCATTCGCAGGGGGCGAGCGGGATCAGCCCCAGCATTTT. It translates to CASSLSFAGGERDQPQHF. The chain has TRBV7-9 and TRBJ1-5; 8 bases agree with TRBD1. The CDR3 runs to 18 residues. Germline CDR1 SEHNR, CDR2 FQNEAQ (reference sequence). V was clipped by 2 bases and J by 5 bases; unmatched bases: 14.